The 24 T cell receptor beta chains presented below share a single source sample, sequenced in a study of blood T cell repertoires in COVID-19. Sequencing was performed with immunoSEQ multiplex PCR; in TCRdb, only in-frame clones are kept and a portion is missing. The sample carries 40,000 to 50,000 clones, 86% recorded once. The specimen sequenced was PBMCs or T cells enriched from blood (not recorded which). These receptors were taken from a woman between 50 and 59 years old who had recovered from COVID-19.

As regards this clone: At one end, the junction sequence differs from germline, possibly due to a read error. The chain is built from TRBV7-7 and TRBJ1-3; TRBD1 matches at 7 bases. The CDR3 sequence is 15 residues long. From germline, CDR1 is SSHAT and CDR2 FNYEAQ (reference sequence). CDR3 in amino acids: CASSSNRGAGNTIYF. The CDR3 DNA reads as TGTGCTAGCAGCTCCAACAGGGGTGCTGGAAACACCATATATTTT.

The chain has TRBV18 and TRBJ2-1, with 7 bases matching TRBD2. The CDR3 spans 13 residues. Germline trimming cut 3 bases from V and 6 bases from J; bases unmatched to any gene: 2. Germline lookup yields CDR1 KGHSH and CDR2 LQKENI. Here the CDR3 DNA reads TGTGCCAGCTCACCGGCTAGCGGCAATGAGCAGTTCTTC. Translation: CASSPASGNEQFF.

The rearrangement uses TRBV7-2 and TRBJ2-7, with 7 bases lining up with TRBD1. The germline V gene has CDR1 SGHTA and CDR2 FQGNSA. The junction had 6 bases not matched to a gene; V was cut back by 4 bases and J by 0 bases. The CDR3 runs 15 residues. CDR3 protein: CASSWGQRISYEQYF. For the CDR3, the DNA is TGTGCCAGCAGCTGGGGACAGCGGATCTCCTACGAGCAGTACTTC. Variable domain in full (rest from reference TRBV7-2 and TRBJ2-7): GAGVSQSPSNKVTEKGKDVELRCDPISGHTALYWYRQSLGQGLEFLIYFQGNSAPDKSGLPSDRFSAERTGGSVSTLTIQRTQQEDSAVYLCASSWGQRISYEQYFGPGTRLTVT.

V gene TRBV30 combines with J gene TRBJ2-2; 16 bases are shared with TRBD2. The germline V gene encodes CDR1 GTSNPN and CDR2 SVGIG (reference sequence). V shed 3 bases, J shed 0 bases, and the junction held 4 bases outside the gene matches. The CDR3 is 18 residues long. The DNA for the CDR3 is TGTGCCTGGAGCCCCGGGACTAGCGGGGGGGCGAACACCGGGGAGCTGTTTTTT. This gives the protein CAWSPGTSGGANTGELFF.

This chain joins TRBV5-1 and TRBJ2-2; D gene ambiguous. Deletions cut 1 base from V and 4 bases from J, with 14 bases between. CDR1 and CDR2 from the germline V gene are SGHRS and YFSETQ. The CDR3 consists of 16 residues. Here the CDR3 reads CASSLNAPWSTGELFF. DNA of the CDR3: TGCGCCAGCAGCTTGAATGCCCCCTGGAGCACCGGGGAGCTGTTTTTT.

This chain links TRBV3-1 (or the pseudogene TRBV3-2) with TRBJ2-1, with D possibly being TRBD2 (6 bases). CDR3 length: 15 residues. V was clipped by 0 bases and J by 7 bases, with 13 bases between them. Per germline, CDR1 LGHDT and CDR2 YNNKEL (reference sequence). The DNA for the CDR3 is TGTGCCAGCAGCCAAGATCTGAGCGGGCAGAATGAGCAGTTCTTC. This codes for CASSQDLSGQNEQFF.

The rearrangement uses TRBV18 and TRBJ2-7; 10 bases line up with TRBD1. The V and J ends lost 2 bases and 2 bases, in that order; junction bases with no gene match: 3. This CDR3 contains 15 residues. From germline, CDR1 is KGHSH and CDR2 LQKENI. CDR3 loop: CASSPIGQGAYEQYF. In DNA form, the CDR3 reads TGTGCCAGCTCACCAATAGGACAGGGGGCCTACGAGCAGTACTTC.

CDR3 sequence reads: CASSLAGLTDTQYF. Written as DNA, the CDR3 is TGTGCCAGCAGCTTGGCGGGACTCACAGATACGCAGTATTTT. J is TRBJ2-3 and V is TRBV7-2; tentatively, D is TRBD2 (6 bases). V was clipped by 3 bases and J by 2 bases, with 9 bases between them. In germline, CDR1 is SGHTA, CDR2 FQGNSA. The CDR3 loop spans 14 amino acids.

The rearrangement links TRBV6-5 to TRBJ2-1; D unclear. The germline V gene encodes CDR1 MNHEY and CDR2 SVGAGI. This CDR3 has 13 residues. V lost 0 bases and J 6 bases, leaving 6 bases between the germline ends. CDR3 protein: CASSYSESNEQFF. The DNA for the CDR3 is TGTGCCAGCAGTTACTCTGAGTCCAATGAGCAGTTCTTC.

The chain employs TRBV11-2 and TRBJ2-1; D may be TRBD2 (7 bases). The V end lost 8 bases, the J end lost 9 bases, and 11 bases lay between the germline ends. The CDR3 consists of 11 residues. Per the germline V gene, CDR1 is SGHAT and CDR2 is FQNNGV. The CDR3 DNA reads TGTGCCAGCGGTCGGGGGGCTGAGCAGTTCTTC. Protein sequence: CASGRGAEQFF.

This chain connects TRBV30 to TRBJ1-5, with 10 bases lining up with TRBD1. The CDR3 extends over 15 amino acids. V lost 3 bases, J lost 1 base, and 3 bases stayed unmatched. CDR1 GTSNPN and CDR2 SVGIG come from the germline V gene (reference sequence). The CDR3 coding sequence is TGTGCCTGGAGCGACAGGGGGCGAAGCAATCAGCCCCAGCATTTT. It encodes CAWSDRGRSNQPQHF.

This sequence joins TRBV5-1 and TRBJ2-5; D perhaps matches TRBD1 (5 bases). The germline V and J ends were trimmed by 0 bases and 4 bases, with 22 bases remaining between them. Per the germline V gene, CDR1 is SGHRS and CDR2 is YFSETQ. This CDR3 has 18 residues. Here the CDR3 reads CASSLGRQSSGQRETQYF. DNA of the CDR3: TGCGCCAGCAGCTTGGGCCGCCAATCATCAGGGCAGCGAGAGACCCAGTACTTC. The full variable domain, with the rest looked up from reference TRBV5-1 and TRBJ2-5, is KAGVTQTPRYLIKTRGQQVTLSCSPISGHRSVSWYQQTPGQGLQFLFEYFSETQRNKGNFPGRFSGRQFSNSRSEMNVSTLELGDSALYLCASSLGRQSSGQRETQYFGPGTRLLVL.

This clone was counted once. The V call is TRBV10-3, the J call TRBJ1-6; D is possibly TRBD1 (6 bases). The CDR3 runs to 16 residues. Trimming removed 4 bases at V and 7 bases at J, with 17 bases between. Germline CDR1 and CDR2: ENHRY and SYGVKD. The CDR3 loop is CAISGAGASDNSPLHF. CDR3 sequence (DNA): TGTGCCATCAGTGGGGCAGGGGCCTCGGACAATTCACCCCTCCACTTT.

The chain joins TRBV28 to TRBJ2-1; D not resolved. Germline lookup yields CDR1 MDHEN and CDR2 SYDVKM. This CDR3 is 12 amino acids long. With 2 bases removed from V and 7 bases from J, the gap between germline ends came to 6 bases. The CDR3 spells CASSLRTNEQFF. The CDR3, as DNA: TGTGCCAGCAGTTTAAGAACAAATGAGCAGTTCTTC.

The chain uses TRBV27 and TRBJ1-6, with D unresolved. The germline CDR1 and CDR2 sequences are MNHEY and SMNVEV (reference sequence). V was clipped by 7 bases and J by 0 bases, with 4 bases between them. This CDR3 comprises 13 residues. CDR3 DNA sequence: TGTGCCAGCACGCGCTCCTATAATTCACCCCTCCACTTT. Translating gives CASTRSYNSPLHF.

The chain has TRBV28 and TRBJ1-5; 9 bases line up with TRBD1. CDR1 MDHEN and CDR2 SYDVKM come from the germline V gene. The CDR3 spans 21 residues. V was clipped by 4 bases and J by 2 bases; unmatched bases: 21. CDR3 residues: CASSYDYRAGQGAFGNQPQHF. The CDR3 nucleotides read TGTGCCAGCAGTTACGATTATCGTGCGGGACAGGGCGCGTTTGGCAATCAGCCCCAGCATTTT. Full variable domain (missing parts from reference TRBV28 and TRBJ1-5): DVKVTQSSRYLVKRTGEKVFLECVQDMDHENMFWYRQDPGLGLRLIYFSYDVKMKEKGDIPEGYSVSREKKERFSLILESASTNQTSMYLCASSYDYRAGQGAFGNQPQHFGDGTRLSIL.

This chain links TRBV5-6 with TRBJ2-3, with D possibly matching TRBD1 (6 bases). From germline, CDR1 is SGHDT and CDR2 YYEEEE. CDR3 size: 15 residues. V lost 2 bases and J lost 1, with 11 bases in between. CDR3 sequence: CASSFRDTGTDTQYF. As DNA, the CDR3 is TGTGCCAGCAGCTTTCGGGACACTGGCACAGATACGCAGTATTTT.

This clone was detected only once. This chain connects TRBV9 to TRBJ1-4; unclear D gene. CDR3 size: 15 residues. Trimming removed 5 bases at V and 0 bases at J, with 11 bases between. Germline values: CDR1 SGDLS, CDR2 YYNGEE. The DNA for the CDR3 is TGTGCCAGCAGGGGCGGGGTGGCAACTAATGAAAAACTGTTTTTT. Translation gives CASRGGVATNEKLFF.

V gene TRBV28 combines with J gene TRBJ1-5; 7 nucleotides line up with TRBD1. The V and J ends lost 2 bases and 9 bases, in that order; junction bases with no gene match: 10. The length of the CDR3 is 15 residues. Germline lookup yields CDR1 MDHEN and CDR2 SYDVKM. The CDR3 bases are TGTGCCAGCAGTTTAAGGCCCAGGGGGAGGCGGCCCCAGCATTTT. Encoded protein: CASSLRPRGRRPQHF.

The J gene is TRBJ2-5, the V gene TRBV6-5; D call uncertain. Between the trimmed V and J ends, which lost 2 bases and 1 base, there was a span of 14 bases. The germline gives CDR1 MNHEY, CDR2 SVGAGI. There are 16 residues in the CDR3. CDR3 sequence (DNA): TGTGCCAGCAGTTACGAGCAACCACGCCTCCAAGAGACCCAGTACTTC. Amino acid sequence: CASSYEQPRLQETQYF.

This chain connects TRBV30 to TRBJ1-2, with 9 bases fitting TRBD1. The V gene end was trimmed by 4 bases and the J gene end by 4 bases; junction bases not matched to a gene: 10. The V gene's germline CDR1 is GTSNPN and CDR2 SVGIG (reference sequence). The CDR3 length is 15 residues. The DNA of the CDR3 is TGTGCCTGGATCCCGGGACAGGGACTTATCTATGGCTACACCTTC. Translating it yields CAWIPGQGLIYGYTF.

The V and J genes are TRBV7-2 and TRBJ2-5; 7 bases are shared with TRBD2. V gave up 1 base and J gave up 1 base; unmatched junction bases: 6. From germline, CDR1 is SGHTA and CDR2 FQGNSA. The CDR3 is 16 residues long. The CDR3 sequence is CASSLVASGRQETQYF. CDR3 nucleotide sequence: TGTGCCAGCAGCTTAGTGGCTAGCGGCCGCCAAGAGACCCAGTACTTC.

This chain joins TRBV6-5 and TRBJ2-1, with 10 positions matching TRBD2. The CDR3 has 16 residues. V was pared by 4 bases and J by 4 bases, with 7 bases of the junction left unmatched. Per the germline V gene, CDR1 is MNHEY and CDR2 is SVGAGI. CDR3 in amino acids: CASSSLAGVGYNEQFF. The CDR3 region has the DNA TGTGCCAGCAGTTCCCTAGCGGGAGTAGGTTACAATGAGCAGTTCTTC.

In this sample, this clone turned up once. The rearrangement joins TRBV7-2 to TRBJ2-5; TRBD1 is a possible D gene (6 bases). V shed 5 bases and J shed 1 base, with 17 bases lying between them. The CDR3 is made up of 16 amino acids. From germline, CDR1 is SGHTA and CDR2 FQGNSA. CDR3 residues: CASSPPGVPSQETQYF. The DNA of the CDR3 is TGTGCCAGCAGCCCCCCAGGGGTACCGAGCCAAGAGACCCAGTACTTC.